The next 9 T cell receptor beta chains were all read from a single sample in a study of blood T cell repertoires in COVID-19. Here immunoSEQ multiplex PCR was the method, and the copy in TCRdb shows in-frame clones only, minus some. This sample yields some 94,000 clones, of which around 87% are seen a single time; around 1.1% belongs to the top ten. The sequenced sample was peripheral blood. The receptors derive from a human donor in a cohort sampled during active COVID-19.

The chain couples TRBV5-1 to TRBJ2-7; TRBD2 aligns across 7 bases. Germline V gene sequence: CDR1 SGHRS, CDR2 YFSETQ. With V trimmed by 3 bases and J by 6 bases, 18 bases remained unmatched. The CDR3 extends over 17 amino acids. In DNA, the CDR3 is TGCGCCAGCAGCTCTCATATTAGCGGGTCGAGGCCGAGCGAGCAGTACTTC. It encodes CASSSHISGSRPSEQYF.

The chain combines TRBV5-4 with TRBJ2-7; 11 nucleotides match TRBD1. This CDR3 has 14 residues. With 4 bases clipped from V and 11 bases from J, the junction kept 11 bases outside the gene matches. Germline CDR1 reads SGHNT; CDR2 reads YYREEE (reference sequence). In nucleotides, the CDR3 is TGTGCCAGCAGCCAGGACAGGGGGCCCTACTGGGAGTACTTC. This gives the protein CASSQDRGPYWEYF.

The CDR3 here is CASSTGLILRQPQHF. The CDR3 DNA reads TGTGCCAGTAGTACGGGACTCATATTACGGCAGCCCCAGCATTTT. The chain joins TRBV19 to TRBJ1-5; D is perhaps TRBD1 (5 bases). The CDR3 has 15 residues. Germline lookup yields CDR1 LNHDA and CDR2 SQIVND (reference sequence). Trimming removed 4 bases from V and 7 bases from J, with 17 bases in between. Full variable domain (remainder filled in from reference TRBV19 and TRBJ1-5): DGGITQSPKYLFRKEGQNVTLSCEQNLNHDAMYWYRQDPGQGLRLIYYSQIVNDFQKGDIAEGYSVSREKKESFPLTVTSAQKNPTAFYLCASSTGLILRQPQHFGDGTRLSIL.

The V gene is TRBV2, the J gene TRBJ2-7, with D unclear. The V end lost 0 bases, the J end lost 6 bases, and 12 bases lay between the germline ends. Per the germline V gene, CDR1 is SNHLY and CDR2 is FYNNEI. This CDR3 contains 14 residues. CDR3 residues: CASSEAPNLREQYF. The CDR3 DNA follows: TGTGCCAGCAGTGAAGCGCCGAACCTACGCGAGCAGTACTTC. Based on the CDR3 plus reference TRBV2 and TRBJ2-7, the full variable domain is EPEVTQTPSHQVTQMGQEVILRCVPISNHLYFYWYRQILGQKVEFLVSFYNNEISEKSEIFDDQFSVERPDGSNFTLKIRSTKLEDSAMYFCASSEAPNLREQYFGPGTRLTVT.

The J gene is TRBJ1-1, the V gene TRBV27, with D possibly TRBD1 on 5 matching bases. There are 13 residues in the CDR3. Germline-derived CDR1 and CDR2 are MNHEY and SMNVEV (reference sequence). Trimming removed 5 bases at V and 3 bases at J, with 10 bases between. Here the CDR3 reads CASSPRAHTEAFF. The CDR3 DNA sequence: TGTGCCAGCAGTCCCAGGGCACACACTGAAGCTTTCTTT.

CDR3 DNA sequence: TGTGCCAGCAGACCGGGTAACCGGCTCAGCTCCTACGAGCAGTACTTC. It specifies CASRPGNRLSSYEQYF. The chain joins TRBV28 to TRBJ2-7; unclear D gene. CDR1 and CDR2 (germline): MDHEN, SYDVKM. This CDR3 has 16 residues. Trimming removed 6 bases from V and 0 bases from J, with 18 bases in between.

The CDR3 region is CASSADTSGREQYF. Written as DNA, the CDR3 is TGTGCCAGCAGTGCCGATACTAGCGGGAGGGAGCAGTACTTC. V and J are TRBV25-1 and TRBJ2-7; 12 bases line up with TRBD2. The trim removed 4 bases at V and 7 bases at J, leaving 5 bases unmatched. This CDR3 has 14 amino acids. Germline lookup yields CDR1 MGHDK and CDR2 SYGVNS.

The chain employs TRBV10-3 and TRBJ2-1; D ambiguous. The germline V and J ends were trimmed by 3 bases and 6 bases, with 15 bases remaining between them. Germline loops: CDR1 ENHRY, CDR2 SYGVKD. This CDR3 is 15 amino acids long. CDR3 DNA sequence: TGTGCCATCAGTGAAGGAATAGCCCAATCCAATGAGCAGTTCTTC. This codes for CAISEGIAQSNEQFF.

The CDR3 protein is CASSPLAGGVYEQYF. The CDR3 nucleotides read TGTGCCAGCAGCCCCCTAGCGGGAGGGGTGTACGAGCAGTACTTC. V is TRBV5-6 and J is TRBJ2-7, with TRBD2 matching 12 bases. The CDR3 is 15 amino acids. Germline CDR1 and CDR2: SGHDT and YYEEEE. V was clipped by 4 bases and J by 4 bases; unmatched bases: 6.